The 4 T cell receptor beta chains below all came from one sample that was sequenced in a study of T cell changes during pregnancy in multiple sclerosis. Repertoires were generated with immunoSEQ multiplex PCR, while TCRdb's copy carries only in-frame clones and drops some. The table shows roughly 38,000 clones, with under 95% occurring only once. The sequencing used peripheral blood, collected in the third trimester of pregnancy. Source of these receptors: a female donor in good health, enrolled as a control in a pregnancy study.

This chain links TRBV9 with TRBJ2-1, with TRBD1 as a possible D gene (6 bases). The V end lost 0 bases, the J end lost 4 bases, and 14 bases lay between the germline ends. The CDR3 totals 16 residues. Germline values: CDR1 SGDLS, CDR2 YYNGEE. The CDR3 spells CASSVEGSGAYNEQFF. The CDR3 DNA sequence: TGTGCCAGCAGCGTAGAAGGGTCAGGGGCTTACAATGAGCAGTTCTTC. Based on the CDR3 plus reference TRBV9 and TRBJ2-1, the full variable domain is DSGVTQTPKHLITATGQRVTLRCSPRSGDLSVYWYQQSLDQGLQFLIQYYNGEERAKGNILERFSAQQFPDLHSELNLSSLELGDSALYFCASSVEGSGAYNEQFFGPGTRLTVL.

This chain connects TRBV15 to TRBJ2-5; 9 nucleotides align to TRBD1. The CDR3 contains 16 residues. Trimming removed 1 base from V and 5 bases from J; junction bases left unmatched: 8. The V gene's germline CDR1 is LNHNV and CDR2 YYDKDF (reference sequence). The CDR3 protein is CATSRVDRGLRETQYF. CDR3 nucleotide sequence: TGTGCCACCAGCAGAGTGGACAGGGGACTGCGGGAGACCCAGTACTTC.

The V gene is TRBV19, the J gene TRBJ1-1; D is perhaps TRBD1 (6 bases). CDR3 size: 15 residues. V was cut by 6 bases and J by 1 base, with 15 bases left in between. The germline V gene has CDR1 LNHDA and CDR2 SQIVND (reference sequence). The DNA for the CDR3 is TGTGCCAGTAGCGATAGGGGGACGGCGAACACTGAAGCTTTCTTT. The encoded protein is CASSDRGTANTEAFF.

The rearrangement links TRBV29-1 to TRBJ2-5; 14 bases are a match to TRBD2. CDR1 and CDR2 from the germline V gene are SQVTM and ANQGSEA. The CDR3 is 11 residues long. Written as DNA, the CDR3 is TGCGTCGGACTAGCGGGAGGGACCCAGTACTTC. Protein sequence: CVGLAGGTQYF.